Below, 9 T cell receptor beta chains from the same sample are listed, as sequenced in a study of OX40 agonist ivuxolimab in advanced cancers. The repertoire was sequenced with immunoSEQ multiplex PCR; TCRdb's copy has only in-frame clones and lacks some. The data contain 98,000 or so clones, 80% to 90% of them singletons. The material was CD4+ or CD8+ T cells sorted from blood, obtained in a trial of the OX40 agonist ivuxolimab. All receptors derive from an adult with an advanced solid tumor such as melanoma, head and neck, liver or kidney cancer.

V gene TRBV7-6 combines with J gene TRBJ1-1; D possibly corresponds to TRBD1 (5 bases). Deletions cut 4 bases from V and 1 base from J, with 13 bases between. The CDR3 runs 15 residues. The germline CDR1 and CDR2 sequences are SGHVS and FNYEAQ. The CDR3 nucleotides read TGTGCCAGCAGCTCAGAGAGCCAGGGGAACACTGAAGCTTTCTTT. Protein: CASSSESQGNTEAFF.

The V and J genes are TRBV28 and TRBJ1-1; D is perhaps TRBD1 (5 bases). Looked up from germline, CDR1 is MDHEN and CDR2 is SYDVKM. The CDR3 runs to 14 residues. Trimming left V 6 bases short and J 7 bases short, with 18 bases between. CDR3 sequence reads: CASSSPGGRVEAFF. The CDR3 DNA follows: TGTGCCAGCAGCTCCCCCGGCGGCAGGGTTGAAGCTTTCTTT.

Here the CDR3 reads CATTGGRTNEKLFF. CDR3 DNA: TGTGCCACCACCGGAGGGAGAACTAATGAAAAACTGTTTTTT. The V call is TRBV15, the J call TRBJ1-4; D unresolved. Trimming cost V 7 bases and J 1 base, with 10 bases left between them. This CDR3 is built from 14 residues. Germline V gene lookup returns CDR1 LNHNV and CDR2 YYDKDF (reference sequence).

The chain has TRBV4-3 and TRBJ2-1, with 9 bases identical to TRBD1. Germline values: CDR1 LGHNA, CDR2 YSLEER. The junction had 4 bases not matched to a gene; V was cut back by 1 base and J by 3 bases. This CDR3 region has 16 residues. This CDR3 is CASSQGQGGDYNEQFF. The CDR3, as DNA: TGCGCCAGCAGCCAAGGACAGGGGGGTGACTACAATGAGCAGTTCTTC.

The CDR3 DNA is TGTGCCAGCAGCTTTTCGACAGGGGCTCCCTACGAGCAGTACTTC. Amino acid sequence: CASSFSTGAPYEQYF. The rearrangement uses TRBV11-1 and TRBJ2-7; 8 bases match TRBD1. With V trimmed by 3 bases and J by 2 bases, 6 bases remained unmatched. Germline V lookup: CDR1 SGHAT, CDR2 FQDESV (reference sequence). The CDR3 length is 15 residues.

This clone was counted a single time. This sequence joins TRBV7-8 and TRBJ2-1; 12 bases align to TRBD2. Germline CDR1 is SGHVS and CDR2 is FQNEAQ. After removal of 0 bases from V and 4 bases from J, the junction contained 13 bases not matched to a gene. The length of the CDR3 is 20 residues. CDR3 in amino acids: CASSLAFASGRAGIYNEQFF. Written as DNA, the CDR3 is TGTGCCAGCAGCTTAGCTTTTGCTAGCGGGAGGGCTGGGATATACAATGAGCAGTTCTTC.

Concerning this clone itself: Distinct nucleotide sequences in the sample also encode this CDR3. The V gene is TRBV7-3, the J gene TRBJ1-1, with D perhaps TRBD1 (5 bases). The germline V and J ends were trimmed by 2 bases and 1 base, with 5 bases remaining between them. This CDR3 comprises 13 residues. Germline V gives CDR1 SGHTA, CDR2 FQGTGA. As DNA, the CDR3 is TGTGCCAGCAGCTTAGACAGGAACACTGAAGCTTTCTTT. Residues: CASSLDRNTEAFF.

The chain recombines TRBV6-6 with TRBJ1-4; a weak D match, TRBD1 (5 bases). Trimming stripped 7 bases from V and 8 bases from J, with 8 bases between. Per germline, CDR1 MNHNY and CDR2 SVGAGI (reference sequence). The CDR3 consists of 11 residues. CDR3 nucleotide sequence: TGTGCCAGCACTAACAGGGAAAAACTGTTTTTT. This translates into CASTNREKLFF.

This clone is a singleton in its sample. The CDR3 coding sequence is TGTGCCAGCAGCTTGACAGGGGGCGGGGAAAAACTGTTTTTT. Translation: CASSLTGGGEKLFF. V usage is TRBV5-5 and J usage is TRBJ1-4; 9 bases are a match to TRBD1. Trimming took 1 base from V and 8 from J; bases not matched to a gene: 3. Germline V lookup: CDR1 SGHKS, CDR2 YYEKEE (reference sequence). This CDR3 region has 14 residues.